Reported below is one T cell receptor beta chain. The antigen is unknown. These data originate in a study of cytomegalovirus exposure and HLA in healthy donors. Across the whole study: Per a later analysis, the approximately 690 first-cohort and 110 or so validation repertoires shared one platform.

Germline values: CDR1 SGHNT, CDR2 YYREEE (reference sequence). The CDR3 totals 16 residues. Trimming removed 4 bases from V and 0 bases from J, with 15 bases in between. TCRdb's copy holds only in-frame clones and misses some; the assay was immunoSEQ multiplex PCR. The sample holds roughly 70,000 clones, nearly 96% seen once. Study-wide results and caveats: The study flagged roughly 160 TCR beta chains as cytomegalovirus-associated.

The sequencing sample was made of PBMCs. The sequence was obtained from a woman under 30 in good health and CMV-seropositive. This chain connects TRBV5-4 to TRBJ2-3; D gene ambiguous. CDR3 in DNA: TGTGCCAGCAGCGTAAAAACGGCGGCTAGCACAGATACGCAGTATTTT. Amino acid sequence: CASSVKTAASTDTQYF.